This TCR beta chain was sequenced during a study of blood T cell repertoires in COVID-19. Turning to the study itself: Whether acute or convalescent, the COVID-19 samples came from the United States, Italy and Spain. T cells, B-cell-depleted T cells, or PBMCs provided the cDNA or gDNA that served as material.

Trimming took 4 bases from V and 4 from J; bases not matched to a gene: 5. The CDR3 contains 15 residues. CDR1 is SGDLS and CDR2 is YYNGEE in the germline V gene. Profiled with immunoSEQ multiplex PCR; TCRdb holds only in-frame clones, not every one. The sample lists 200,000 to 250,000 clones, 70% to 90% occurring once. The sequence came from a woman aged 18-35 years who had recovered from COVID-19. What was sequenced was peripheral blood. The chain uses TRBV9 and TRBJ2-7, with TRBD2 matching over 13 bases. The CDR3 reads CASSPRTSGRYEQYF. CDR3 bases: TGTGCCAGCAGCCCACGGACTAGCGGGAGATACGAGCAGTACTTC.